Only a few counts were recorded for the clone carrying this T cell receptor (beta chain). The study ran its PCR with 60 Vbeta and 13 Jbeta primers. The protocol was immunoSEQ multiplex PCR, while the TCRdb copy is restricted to in-frame clones and leaves out a portion. The profile shows some 93,000 clones, about a tenth of them singletons. The data derive from a study of cytomegalovirus exposure and HLA in healthy donors. The CDR3 sequence is 15 residues long. The germline V gene has CDR1 MGHRA and CDR2 YSYEKL. The germline V and J ends were trimmed by 1 base and 4 bases, with 13 bases remaining between them.

This chain connects TRBV4-1 to TRBJ1-1, with D unclear. The TCR originated in a man aged 50 to 59 in good health and CMV-seropositive. The sequenced material came from PBMCs. The CDR3: CASSQGTMAVTEAFF. The CDR3 DNA follows: TGCGCCAGCAGCCAAGGAACGATGGCTGTCACTGAAGCTTTCTTT.